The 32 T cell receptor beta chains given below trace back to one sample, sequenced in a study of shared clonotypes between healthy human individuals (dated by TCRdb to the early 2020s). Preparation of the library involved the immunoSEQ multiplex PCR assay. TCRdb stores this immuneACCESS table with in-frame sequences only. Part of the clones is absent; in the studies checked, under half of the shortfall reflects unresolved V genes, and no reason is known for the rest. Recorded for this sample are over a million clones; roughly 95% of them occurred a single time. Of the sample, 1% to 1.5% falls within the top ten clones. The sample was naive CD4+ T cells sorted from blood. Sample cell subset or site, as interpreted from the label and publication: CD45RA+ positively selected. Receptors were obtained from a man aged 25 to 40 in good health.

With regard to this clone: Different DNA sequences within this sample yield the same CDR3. The CDR3, as DNA: TGCGCCAGCAGCTCCACAGGGTTAGCGGGAGATACGCAGTATTTT. Encoded protein: CASSSTGLAGDTQYF. V is TRBV5-1 and J is TRBJ2-3; perhaps TRBD2 as D (7 bases). Germline V gene sequence: CDR1 SGHRS, CDR2 YFSETQ. This CDR3 contains 15 residues. The V gene lost 3 bases and the J gene lost 5 bases, with 16 bases spanning the gap.

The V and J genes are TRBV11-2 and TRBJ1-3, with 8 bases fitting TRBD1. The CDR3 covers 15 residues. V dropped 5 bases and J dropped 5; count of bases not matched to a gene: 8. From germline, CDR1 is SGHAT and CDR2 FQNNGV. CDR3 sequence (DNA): TGTGCCAGCAGCGACCACCGGACAGGGAGAAACACCATATATTTT. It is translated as CASSDHRTGRNTIYF.

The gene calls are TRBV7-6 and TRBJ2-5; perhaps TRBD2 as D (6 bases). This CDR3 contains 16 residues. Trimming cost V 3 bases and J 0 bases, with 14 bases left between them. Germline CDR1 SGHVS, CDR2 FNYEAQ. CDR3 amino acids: CASSFGLEGHQETQYF. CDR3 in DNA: TGTGCCAGCAGCTTTGGGTTGGAGGGCCACCAAGAGACCCAGTACTTC.

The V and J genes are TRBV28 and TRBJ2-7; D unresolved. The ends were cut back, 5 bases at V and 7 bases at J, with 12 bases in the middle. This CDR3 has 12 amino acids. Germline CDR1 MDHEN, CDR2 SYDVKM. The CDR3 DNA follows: TGTGCCAGCAGTCCCCCCCAGGTTGAGCAGTACTTC. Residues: CASSPPQVEQYF.

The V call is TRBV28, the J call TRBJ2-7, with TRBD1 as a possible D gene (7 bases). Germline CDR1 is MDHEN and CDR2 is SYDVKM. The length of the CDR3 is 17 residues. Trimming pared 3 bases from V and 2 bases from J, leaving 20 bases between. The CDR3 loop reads CASSLGGTGQRAYEQYF. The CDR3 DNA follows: TGTGCCAGCAGTTTGGGCGGGACGGGACAGCGAGCCTACGAGCAGTACTTC.

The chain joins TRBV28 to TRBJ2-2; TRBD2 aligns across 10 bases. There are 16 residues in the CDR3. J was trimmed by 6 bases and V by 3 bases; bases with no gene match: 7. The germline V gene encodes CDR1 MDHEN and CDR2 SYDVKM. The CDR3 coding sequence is TGTGCCAGCAGTTTCCGGAGCGGGAGGGAGTCCGGGGAGCTGTTTTTT. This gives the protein CASSFRSGRESGELFF.

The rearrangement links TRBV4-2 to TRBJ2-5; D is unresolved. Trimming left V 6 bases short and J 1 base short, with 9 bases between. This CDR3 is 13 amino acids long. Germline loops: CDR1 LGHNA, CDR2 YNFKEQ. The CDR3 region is CASSNPGQETQYF. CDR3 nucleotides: TGTGCCAGCAGTAATCCGGGCCAAGAGACCCAGTACTTC.

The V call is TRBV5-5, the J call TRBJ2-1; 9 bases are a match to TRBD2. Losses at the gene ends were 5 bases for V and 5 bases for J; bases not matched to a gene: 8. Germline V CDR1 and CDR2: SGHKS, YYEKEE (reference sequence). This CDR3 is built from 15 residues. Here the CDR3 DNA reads TGTGCCAGCAGGTTCCCTAGCGGGGTCCACAATGAGCAGTTCTTC. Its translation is CASRFPSGVHNEQFF.

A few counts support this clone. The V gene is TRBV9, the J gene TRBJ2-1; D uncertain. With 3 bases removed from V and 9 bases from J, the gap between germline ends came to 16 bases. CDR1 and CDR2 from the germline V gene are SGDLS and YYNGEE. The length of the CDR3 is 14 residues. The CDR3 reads CASSALVLVSEQFF. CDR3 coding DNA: TGTGCCAGCAGCGCCCTGGTGCTAGTTAGTGAGCAGTTCTTC.

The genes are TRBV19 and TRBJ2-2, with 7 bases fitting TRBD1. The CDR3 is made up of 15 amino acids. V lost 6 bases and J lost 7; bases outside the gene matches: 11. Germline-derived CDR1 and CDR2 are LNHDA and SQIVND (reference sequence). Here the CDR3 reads CASRGRGIYSGELFF. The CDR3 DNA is TGTGCCAGTAGGGGCAGGGGGATTTATAGCGGGGAGCTGTTTTTT.

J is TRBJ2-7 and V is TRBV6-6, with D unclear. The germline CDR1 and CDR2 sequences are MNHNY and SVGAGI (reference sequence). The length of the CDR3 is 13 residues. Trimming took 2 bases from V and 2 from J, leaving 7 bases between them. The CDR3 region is CASSYGRAYEQYF. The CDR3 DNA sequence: TGTGCCAGCAGTTACGGTCGCGCCTACGAGCAGTACTTC.

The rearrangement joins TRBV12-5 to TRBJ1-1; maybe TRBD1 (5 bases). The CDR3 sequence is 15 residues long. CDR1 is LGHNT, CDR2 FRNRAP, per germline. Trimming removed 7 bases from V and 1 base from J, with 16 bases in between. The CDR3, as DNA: TGTGCTAGTGCCCTAGGCGGCAGGGAGAACACTGAAGCTTTCTTT. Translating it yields CASALGGRENTEAFF.

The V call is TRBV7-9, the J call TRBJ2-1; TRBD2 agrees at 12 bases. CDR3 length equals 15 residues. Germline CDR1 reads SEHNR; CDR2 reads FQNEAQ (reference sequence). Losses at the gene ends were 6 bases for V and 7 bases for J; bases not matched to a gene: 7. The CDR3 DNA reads TGTGCCAGCAGGGCCGGGACTAGCGGGCGAAATGAGCAGTTCTTC. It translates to CASRAGTSGRNEQFF.

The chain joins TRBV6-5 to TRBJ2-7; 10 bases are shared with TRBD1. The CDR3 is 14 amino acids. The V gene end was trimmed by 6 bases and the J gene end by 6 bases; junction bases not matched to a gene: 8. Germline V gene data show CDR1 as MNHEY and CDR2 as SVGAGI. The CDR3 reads CASRLTGGPSEQYF. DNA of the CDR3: TGTGCCAGCAGACTGACAGGGGGCCCTTCCGAGCAGTACTTC.

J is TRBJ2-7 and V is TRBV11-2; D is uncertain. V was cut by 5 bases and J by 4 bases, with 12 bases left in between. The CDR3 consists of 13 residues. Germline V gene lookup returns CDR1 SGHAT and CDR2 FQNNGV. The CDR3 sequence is CASSHRSVYEQYF. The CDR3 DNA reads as TGTGCCAGCAGCCATCGCTCGGTTTACGAGCAGTACTTC. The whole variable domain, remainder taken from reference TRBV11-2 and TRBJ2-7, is EAGVAQSPRYKIIEKRQSVAFWCNPISGHATLYWYQQILGQGPKLLIQFQNNGVVDDSQLPKDRFSAERLKGVDSTLKIQPAKLEDSAVYLCASSHRSVYEQYFGPGTRLTVT.

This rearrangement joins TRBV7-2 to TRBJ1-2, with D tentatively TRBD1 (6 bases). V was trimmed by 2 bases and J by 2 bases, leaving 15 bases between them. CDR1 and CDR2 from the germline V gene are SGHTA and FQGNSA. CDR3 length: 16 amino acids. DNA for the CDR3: TGTGCCAGCAGCTTATTTACTCGGGGGGGCAACTATGGCTACACCTTC. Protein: CASSLFTRGGNYGYTF.

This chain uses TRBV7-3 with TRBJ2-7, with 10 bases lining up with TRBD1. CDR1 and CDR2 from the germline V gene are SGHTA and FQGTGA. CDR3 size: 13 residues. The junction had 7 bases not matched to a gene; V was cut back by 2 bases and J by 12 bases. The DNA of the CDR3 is TGTGCCAGCAGCTTACGACAGGGGGCGGCCGTGTACTTC. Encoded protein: CASSLRQGAAVYF.

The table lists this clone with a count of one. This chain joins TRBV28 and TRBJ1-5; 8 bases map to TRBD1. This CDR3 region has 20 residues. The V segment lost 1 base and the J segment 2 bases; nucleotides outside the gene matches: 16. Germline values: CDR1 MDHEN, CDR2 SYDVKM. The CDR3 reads CASSLFGSGPGQGGNQPQHF. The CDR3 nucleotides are TGTGCCAGCAGTTTATTTGGAAGTGGGCCCGGACAGGGCGGCAATCAGCCCCAGCATTTT.

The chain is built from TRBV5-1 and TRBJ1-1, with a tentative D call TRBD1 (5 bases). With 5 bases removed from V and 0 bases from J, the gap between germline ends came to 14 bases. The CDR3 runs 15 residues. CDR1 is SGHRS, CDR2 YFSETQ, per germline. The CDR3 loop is CASSRRIGVNTEAFF. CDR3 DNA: TGCGCCAGCAGTCGTCGGATAGGGGTGAACACTGAAGCTTTCTTT.

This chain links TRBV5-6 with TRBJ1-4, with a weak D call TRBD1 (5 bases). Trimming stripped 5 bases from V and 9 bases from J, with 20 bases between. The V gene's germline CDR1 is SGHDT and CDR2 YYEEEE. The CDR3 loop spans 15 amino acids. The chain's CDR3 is CASRTAGGGSKKLFF. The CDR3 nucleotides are TGTGCCAGCAGGACAGCAGGAGGTGGAAGCAAAAAACTGTTTTTT.

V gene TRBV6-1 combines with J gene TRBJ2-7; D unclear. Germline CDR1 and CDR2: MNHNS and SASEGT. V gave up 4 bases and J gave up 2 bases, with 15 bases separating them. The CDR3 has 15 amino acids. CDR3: CASSGDGPGAYEQYF. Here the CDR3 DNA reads TGTGCCAGCAGTGGCGACGGCCCGGGCGCCTACGAGCAGTACTTC.

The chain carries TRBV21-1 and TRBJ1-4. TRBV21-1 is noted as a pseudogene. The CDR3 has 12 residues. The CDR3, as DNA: TGTGCCAGCAGCAAGGACAATGAAAAACTGTTTTTT. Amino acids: CASSKDNEKLFF.

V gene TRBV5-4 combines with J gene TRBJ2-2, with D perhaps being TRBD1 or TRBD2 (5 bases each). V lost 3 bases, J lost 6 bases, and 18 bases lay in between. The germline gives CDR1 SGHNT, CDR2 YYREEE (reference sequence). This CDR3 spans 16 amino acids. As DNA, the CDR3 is TGTGCCAGCAGCTCAAGTGGTGGGGGAGCCGCCGGGGAGCTGTTTTTT. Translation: CASSSSGGGAAGELFF.

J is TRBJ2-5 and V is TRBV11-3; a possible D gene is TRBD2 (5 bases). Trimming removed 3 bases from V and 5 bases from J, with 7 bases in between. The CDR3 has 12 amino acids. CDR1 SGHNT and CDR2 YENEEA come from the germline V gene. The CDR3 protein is CASSFGLETQYF. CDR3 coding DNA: TGTGCCAGCAGCTTCGGACTCGAGACCCAGTACTTC.

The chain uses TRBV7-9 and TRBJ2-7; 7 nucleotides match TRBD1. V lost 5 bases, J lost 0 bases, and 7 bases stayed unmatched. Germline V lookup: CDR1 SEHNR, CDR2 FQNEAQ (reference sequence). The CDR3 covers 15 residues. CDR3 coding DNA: TGTGCCAGCAGCCCCGGGACAGCCCTCTCCTACGAGCAGTACTTC. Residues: CASSPGTALSYEQYF. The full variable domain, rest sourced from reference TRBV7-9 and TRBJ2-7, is DTGVSQNPRHKITKRGQNVTFRCDPISEHNRLYWYRQTLGQGPEFLTYFQNEAQLEKSRLLSDRFSAERPKGSFSTLEIQRTEQGDSAMYLCASSPGTALSYEQYFGPGTRLTVT.

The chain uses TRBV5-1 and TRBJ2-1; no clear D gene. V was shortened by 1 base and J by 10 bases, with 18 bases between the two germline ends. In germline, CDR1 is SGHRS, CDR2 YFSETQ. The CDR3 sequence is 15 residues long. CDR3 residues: CASSLPLVGNLEQFF. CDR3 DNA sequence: TGCGCCAGCAGCTTGCCCCTGGTAGGGAATCTAGAGCAGTTCTTC.

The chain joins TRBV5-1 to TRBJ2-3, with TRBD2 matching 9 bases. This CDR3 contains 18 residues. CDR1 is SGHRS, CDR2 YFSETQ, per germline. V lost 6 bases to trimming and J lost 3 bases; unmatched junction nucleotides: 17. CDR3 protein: CASNLRPPSGVGTDTQYF. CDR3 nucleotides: TGCGCCAGCAACCTCCGGCCGCCTAGCGGGGTTGGTACAGATACGCAGTATTTT.

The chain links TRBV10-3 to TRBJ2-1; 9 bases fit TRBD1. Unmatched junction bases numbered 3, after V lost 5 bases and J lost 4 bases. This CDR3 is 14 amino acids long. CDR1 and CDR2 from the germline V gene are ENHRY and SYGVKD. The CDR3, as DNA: TGTGCCATCAGTCCGGGACAGGGTTACAATGAGCAGTTCTTC. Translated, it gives CAISPGQGYNEQFF.

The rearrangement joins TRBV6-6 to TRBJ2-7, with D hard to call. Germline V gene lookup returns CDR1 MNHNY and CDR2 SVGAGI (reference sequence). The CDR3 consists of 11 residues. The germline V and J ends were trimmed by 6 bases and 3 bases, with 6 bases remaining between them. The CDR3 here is CASRTVYEQYF. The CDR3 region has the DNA TGTGCCAGCAGGACCGTCTACGAGCAGTACTTC.

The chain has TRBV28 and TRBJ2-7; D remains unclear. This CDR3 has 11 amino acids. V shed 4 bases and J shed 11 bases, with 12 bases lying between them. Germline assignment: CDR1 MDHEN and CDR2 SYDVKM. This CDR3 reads CASSSHSSKYF. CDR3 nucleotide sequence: TGTGCCAGCAGTTCCCACAGTAGTAAGTACTTC.

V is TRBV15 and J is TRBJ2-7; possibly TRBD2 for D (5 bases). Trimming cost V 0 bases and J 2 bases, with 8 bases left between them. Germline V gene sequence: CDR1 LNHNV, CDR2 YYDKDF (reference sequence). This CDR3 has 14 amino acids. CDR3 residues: CATSREPGTYEQYF. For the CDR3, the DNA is TGTGCCACCAGCAGAGAGCCGGGGACCTACGAGCAGTACTTC.

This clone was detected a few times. In DNA form, the CDR3 reads TGTGCCAGCAATGCGAACACTGAAGCTTTCTTT. Translated: CASNANTEAFF. This chain uses TRBV2 with TRBJ1-1; the D is unclear. The CDR3 loop spans 11 amino acids. Trimming stripped 7 bases from V and 1 base from J, with 4 bases between. The germline gives CDR1 SNHLY, CDR2 FYNNEI. Full variable domain (outside the CDR3, taken from reference TRBV2 and TRBJ1-1): EPEVTQTPSHQVTQMGQEVILRCVPISNHLYFYWYRQILGQKVEFLVSFYNNEISEKSEIFDDQFSVERPDGSNFTLKIRSTKLEDSAMYFCASNANTEAFFGQGTRLTVV.